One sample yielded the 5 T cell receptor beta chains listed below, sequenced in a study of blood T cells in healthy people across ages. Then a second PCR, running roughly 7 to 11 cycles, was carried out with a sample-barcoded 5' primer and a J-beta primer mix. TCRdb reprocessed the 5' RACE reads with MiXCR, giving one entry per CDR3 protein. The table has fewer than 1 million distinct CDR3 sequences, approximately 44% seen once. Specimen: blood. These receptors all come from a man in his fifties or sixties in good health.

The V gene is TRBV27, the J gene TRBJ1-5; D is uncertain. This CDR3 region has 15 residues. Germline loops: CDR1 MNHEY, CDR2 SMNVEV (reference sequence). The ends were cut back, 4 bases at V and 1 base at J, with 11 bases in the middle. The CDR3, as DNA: TGTGCCAGCAGTTCCGAGTCTTCCAGCAATCAGCCCCAGCATTTT. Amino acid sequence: CASSSESSSNQPQHF.

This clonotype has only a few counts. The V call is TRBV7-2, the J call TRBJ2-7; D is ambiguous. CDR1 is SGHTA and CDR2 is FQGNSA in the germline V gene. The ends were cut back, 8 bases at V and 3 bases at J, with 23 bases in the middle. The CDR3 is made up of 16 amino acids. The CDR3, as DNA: TGTGCCAGCGCCCCGGAAGCGTCTACGAGGAGCTACGAGCAGTACTTC. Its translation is CASAPEASTRSYEQYF.

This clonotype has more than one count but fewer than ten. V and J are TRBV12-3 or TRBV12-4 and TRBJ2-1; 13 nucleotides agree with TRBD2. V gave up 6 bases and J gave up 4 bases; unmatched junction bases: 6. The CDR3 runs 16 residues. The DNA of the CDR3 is TGTGCCAGCAGCCCCCGGGGACTAGCGGGGTACAATGAGCAGTTCTTC. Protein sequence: CASSPRGLAGYNEQFF.

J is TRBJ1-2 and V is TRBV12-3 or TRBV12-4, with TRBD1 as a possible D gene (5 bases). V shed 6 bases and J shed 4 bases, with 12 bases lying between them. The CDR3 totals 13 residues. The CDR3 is CASSAGLSYGYTF. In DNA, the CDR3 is TGTGCCAGCAGCGCGGGACTGTCCTATGGCTACACCTTC.

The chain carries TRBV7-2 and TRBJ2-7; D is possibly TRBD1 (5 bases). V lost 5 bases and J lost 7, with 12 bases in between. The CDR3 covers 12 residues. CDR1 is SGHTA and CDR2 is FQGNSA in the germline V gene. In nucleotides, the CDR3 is TGTGCCAGCAGCCCCCAACGACAGGAGCAGTACTTC. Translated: CASSPQRQEQYF.